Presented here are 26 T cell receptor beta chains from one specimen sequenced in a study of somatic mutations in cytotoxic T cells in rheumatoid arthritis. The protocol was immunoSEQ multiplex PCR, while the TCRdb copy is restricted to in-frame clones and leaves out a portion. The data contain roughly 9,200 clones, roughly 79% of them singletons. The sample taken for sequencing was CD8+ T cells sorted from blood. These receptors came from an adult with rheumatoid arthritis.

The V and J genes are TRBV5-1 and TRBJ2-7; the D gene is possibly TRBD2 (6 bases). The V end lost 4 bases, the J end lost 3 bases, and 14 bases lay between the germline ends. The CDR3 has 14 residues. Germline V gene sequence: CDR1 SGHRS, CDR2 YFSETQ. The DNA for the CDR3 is TGCGCCAGCAGCCCCAGGGCCGGGGGCTACGAGCAGTACTTC. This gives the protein CASSPRAGGYEQYF.

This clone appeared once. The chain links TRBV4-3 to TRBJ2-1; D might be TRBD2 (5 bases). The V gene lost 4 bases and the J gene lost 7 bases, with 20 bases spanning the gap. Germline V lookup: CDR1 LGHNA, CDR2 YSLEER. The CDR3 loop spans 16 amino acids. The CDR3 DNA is TGCGCCAGCAGCCCTATGCTTGGCGGGCCCCGGAATGAGCAGTTCTTC. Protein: CASSPMLGGPRNEQFF.

The CDR3, as DNA: TGCGCCAGCAGGCTAGCGGGAGAGGGCAATGAGCAGTTCTTC. It translates to CASRLAGEGNEQFF. V and J are TRBV10-2 and TRBJ2-1; 10 bases are a match to TRBD2. Germline V gene sequence: CDR1 WSHSY, CDR2 SAAADI. V was clipped by 6 bases and J by 6 bases; unmatched bases: 5. This CDR3 has 14 residues.

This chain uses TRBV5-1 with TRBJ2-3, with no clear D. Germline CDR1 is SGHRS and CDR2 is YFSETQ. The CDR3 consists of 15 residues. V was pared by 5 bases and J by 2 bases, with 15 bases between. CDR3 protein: CASRRSTSYTDTQYF. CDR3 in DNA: TGCGCCAGCAGAAGATCCACCTCCTACACAGATACGCAGTATTTT.

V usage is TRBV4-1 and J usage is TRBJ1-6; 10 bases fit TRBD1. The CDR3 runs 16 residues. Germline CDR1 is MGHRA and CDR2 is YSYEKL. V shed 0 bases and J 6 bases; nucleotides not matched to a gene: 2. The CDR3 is CASSQERTGGNSPLHF. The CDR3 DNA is TGCGCCAGCAGCCAAGAAAGGACAGGGGGTAATTCACCCCTCCACTTT.

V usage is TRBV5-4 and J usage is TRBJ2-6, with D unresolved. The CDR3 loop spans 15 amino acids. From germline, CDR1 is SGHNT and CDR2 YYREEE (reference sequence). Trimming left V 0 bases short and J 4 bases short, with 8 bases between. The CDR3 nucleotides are TGTGCCAGCAGCTTGGAAGGCCTCGGGGCCAACGTCCTGACTTTC. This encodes CASSLEGLGANVLTF. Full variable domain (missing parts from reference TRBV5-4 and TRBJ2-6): ETGVTQSPTHLIKTRGQQVTLRCSSQSGHNTVSWYQQALGQGPQFIFQYYREEENGRGNFPPRFSGLQFPNYSSELNVNALELDDSALYLCASSLEGLGANVLTFGAGSRLTVL.

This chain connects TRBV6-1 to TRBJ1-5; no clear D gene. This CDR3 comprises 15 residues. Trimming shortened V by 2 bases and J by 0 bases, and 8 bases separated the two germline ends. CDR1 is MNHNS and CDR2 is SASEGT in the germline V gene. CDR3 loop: CASSELAASNQPQHF. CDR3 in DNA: TGTGCCAGCAGTGAATTAGCAGCTAGCAATCAGCCCCAGCATTTT.

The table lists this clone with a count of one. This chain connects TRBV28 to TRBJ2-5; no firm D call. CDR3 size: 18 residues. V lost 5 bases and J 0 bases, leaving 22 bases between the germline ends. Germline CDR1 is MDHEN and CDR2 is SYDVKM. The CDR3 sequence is CASSQDPKDLSYQETQYF. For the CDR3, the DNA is TGTGCCAGCAGTCAAGACCCTAAGGACCTCTCGTACCAAGAGACCCAGTACTTC.

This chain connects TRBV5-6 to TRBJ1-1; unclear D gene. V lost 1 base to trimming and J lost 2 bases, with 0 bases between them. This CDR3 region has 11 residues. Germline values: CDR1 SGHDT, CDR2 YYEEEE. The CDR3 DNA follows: TGTGCCAGCAGCTTGAACACTGAAGCTTTCTTT. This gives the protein CASSLNTEAFF.

In DNA, the CDR3 is TGTGCCAGCAGCTTAGCGTCGGTAGATACGCAGTATTTT. This encodes CASSLASVDTQYF. The J gene is TRBJ2-3, the V gene TRBV7-9; D is unresolved. Germline loops: CDR1 SEHNR, CDR2 FQNEAQ (reference sequence). The CDR3 runs to 13 residues. V lost 0 bases and J lost 5, with 6 bases in between.

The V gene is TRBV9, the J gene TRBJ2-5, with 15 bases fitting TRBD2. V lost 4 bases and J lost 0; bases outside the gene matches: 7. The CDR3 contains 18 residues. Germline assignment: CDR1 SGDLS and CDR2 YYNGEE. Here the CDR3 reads CASSSGLAGGTYQETQYF. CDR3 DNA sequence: TGTGCCAGCAGCTCAGGACTAGCGGGAGGGACGTACCAAGAGACCCAGTACTTC.

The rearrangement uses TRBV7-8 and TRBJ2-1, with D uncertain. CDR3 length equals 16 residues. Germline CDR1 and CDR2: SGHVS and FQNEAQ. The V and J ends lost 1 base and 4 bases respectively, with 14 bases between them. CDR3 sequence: CASSLEDQHQYNEQFF. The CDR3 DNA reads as TGTGCCAGCAGCTTAGAGGACCAACACCAATACAATGAGCAGTTCTTC.

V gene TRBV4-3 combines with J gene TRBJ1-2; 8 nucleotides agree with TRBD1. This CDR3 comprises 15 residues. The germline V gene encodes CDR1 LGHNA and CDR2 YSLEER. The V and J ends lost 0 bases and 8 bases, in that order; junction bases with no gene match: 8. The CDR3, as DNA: TGCGCCAGCAGCCAAGATTGGACAGGGCCAAGGGGCTACACCTTC. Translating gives CASSQDWTGPRGYTF.

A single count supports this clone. Written as DNA, the CDR3 is TGTGCCAGCAGTTTATCGGGGATCCCAGCCTACGAGCAGTACGTC. Its translation: CASSLSGIPAYEQYV. The rearrangement links TRBV28 to TRBJ2-7, with D possibly TRBD2 on 5 matching bases. From germline, CDR1 is MDHEN and CDR2 SYDVKM. V shed 1 base and J shed 2 bases, with 12 bases lying between them. This CDR3 region has 15 residues.

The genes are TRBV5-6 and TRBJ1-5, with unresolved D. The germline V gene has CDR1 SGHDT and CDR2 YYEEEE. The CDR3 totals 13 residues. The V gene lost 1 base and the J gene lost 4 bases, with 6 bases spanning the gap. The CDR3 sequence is CASSLRPNQPQHF. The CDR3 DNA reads TGTGCCAGCAGCTTGAGACCAAATCAGCCCCAGCATTTT. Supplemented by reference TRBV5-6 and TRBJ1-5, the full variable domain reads DAGVTQSPTHLIKTRGQQVTLRCSPKSGHDTVSWYQQALGQGPQFIFQYYEEEERQRGNFPDRFSGHQFPNYSSELNVNALLLGDSALYLCASSLRPNQPQHFGDGTRLSIL.

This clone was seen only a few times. CDR3 sequence (DNA): TGTGCCAGCAGCTTAGTTAAAGGGGGCCACGAGCAGTACTTC. The encoded protein is CASSLVKGGHEQYF. The chain has TRBV11-2 and TRBJ2-7; 7 bases are shared with TRBD1. With V trimmed by 1 base and J by 5 bases, 5 bases remained unmatched. This CDR3 is built from 14 residues. The germline V gene encodes CDR1 SGHAT and CDR2 FQNNGV.

DNA of the CDR3: TGTGCCAGCAGCTTAGGTCGGAACACCGGGGAGCTGTTTTTT. This codes for CASSLGRNTGELFF. This chain joins TRBV7-9 and TRBJ2-2; D is ambiguous. V was pared by 1 base and J by 1 base, with 4 bases between. The CDR3 spans 14 residues. Germline values: CDR1 SEHNR, CDR2 FQNEAQ (reference sequence). The whole variable domain, filled in from reference TRBV7-9 and TRBJ2-2, reads DTGVSQNPRHKITKRGQNVTFRCDPISEHNRLYWYRQTLGQGPEFLTYFQNEAQLEKSRLLSDRFSAERPKGSFSTLEIQRTEQGDSAMYLCASSLGRNTGELFFGEGSRLTVL.

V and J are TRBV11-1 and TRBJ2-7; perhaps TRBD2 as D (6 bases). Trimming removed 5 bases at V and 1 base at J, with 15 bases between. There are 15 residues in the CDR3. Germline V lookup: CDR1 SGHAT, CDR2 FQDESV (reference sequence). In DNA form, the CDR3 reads TGTGCCAGCAGCCCAGTCACTAGCTCATCCTACGAGCAGTACTTC. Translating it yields CASSPVTSSSYEQYF.

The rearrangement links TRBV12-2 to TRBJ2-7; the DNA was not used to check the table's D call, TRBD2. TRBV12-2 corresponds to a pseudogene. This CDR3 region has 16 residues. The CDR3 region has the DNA TGTGCAAGTCGCTTTAGTTTAGGGAGGGAACGGCACGAGCAGTACTTC. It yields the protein CASRFSLGRERHEQYF.

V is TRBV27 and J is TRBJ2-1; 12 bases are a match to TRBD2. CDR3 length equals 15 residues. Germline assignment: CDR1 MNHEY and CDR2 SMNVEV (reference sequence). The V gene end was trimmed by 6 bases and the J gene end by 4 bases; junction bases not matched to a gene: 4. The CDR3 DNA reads TGTGCCAGCAGCCCCGGACTAGCGGGATACAATGAGCAGTTCTTC. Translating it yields CASSPGLAGYNEQFF.

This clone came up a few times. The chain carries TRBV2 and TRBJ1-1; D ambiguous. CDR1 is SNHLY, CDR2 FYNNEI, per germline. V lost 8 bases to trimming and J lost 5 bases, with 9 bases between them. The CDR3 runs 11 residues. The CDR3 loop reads CASGQNTEAFF. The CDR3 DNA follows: TGTGCCAGCGGGCAGAATACTGAAGCTTTCTTT.

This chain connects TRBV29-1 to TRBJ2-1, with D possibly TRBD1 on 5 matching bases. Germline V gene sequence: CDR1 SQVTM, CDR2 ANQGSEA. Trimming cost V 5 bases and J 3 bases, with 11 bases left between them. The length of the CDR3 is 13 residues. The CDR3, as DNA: TGCAGCGTTCACAGGAACGTCTACAATGAGCAGTTCTTC. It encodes CSVHRNVYNEQFF.

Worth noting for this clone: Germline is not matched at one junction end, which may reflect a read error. The CDR3 bases are TGTGCCAGCAGGGAAGGGGACAGGGAGCTCGAGCAGTACTTC. It is translated as CASREGDRELEQYF. The chain carries TRBV2 and TRBJ2-7; TRBD1 matches at 9 bases. Germline CDR1 SNHLY, CDR2 FYNNEI. The CDR3 contains 14 residues. The full variable domain, completed using reference TRBV2 and TRBJ2-7, is EPEVTQTPSHQVTQMGQEVILRCVPISNHLYFYWYRQILGQKVEFLVSFYNNEISEKSEIFDDQFSVERPDGSNFTLKIRSTKLEDSAMYFCASREGDRELEQYFGPGTRLTVT.

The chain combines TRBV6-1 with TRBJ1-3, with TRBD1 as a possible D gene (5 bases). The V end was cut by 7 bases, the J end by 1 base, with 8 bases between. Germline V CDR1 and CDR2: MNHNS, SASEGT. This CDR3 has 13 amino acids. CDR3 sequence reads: CASIRQSGNTIYF. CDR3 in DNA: TGTGCCAGCATTCGACAGTCTGGAAACACCATATATTTT.

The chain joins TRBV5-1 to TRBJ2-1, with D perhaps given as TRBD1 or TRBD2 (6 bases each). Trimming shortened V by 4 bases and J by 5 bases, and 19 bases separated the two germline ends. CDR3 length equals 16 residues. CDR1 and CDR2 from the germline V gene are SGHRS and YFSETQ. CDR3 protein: CASSPEGGWGDNEQFF. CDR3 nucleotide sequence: TGCGCCAGCAGCCCCGAGGGGGGTTGGGGTGACAATGAGCAGTTCTTC.

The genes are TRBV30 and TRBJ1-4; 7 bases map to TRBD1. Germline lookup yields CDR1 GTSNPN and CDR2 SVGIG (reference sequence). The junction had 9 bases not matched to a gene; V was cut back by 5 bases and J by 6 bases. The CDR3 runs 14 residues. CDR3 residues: CAWGSGTDDEKLFF. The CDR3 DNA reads TGTGCCTGGGGGTCCGGGACAGATGATGAAAAACTGTTTTTT.